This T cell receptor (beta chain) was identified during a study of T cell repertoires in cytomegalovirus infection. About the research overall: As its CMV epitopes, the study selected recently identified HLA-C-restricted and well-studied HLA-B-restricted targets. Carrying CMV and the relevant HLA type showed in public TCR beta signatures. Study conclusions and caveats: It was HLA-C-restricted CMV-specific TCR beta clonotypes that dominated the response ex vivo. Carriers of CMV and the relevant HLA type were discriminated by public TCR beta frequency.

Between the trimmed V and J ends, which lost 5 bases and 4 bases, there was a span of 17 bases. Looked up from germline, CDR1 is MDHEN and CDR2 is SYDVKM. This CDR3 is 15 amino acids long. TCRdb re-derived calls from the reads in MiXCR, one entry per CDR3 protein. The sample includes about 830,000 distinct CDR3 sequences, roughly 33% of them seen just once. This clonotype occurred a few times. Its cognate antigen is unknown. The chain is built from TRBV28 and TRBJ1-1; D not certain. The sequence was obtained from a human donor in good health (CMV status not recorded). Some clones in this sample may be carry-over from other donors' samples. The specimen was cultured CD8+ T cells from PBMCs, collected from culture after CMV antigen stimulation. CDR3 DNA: TGTGCCAGCAGTCCCATCGACCTGGGTGGCACTGAAGCTTTCTTT. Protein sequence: CASSPIDLGGTEAFF.